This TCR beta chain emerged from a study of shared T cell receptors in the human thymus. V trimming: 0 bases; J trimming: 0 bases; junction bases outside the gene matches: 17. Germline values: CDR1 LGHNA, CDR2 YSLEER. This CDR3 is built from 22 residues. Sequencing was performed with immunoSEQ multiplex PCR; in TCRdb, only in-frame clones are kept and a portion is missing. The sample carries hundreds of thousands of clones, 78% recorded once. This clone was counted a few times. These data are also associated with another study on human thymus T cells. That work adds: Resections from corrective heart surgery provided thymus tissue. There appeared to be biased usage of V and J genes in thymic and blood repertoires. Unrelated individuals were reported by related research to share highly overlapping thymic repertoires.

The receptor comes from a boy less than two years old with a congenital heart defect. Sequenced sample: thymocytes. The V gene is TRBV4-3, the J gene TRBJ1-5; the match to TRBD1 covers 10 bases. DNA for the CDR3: TGCGCCAGCAGCCAAGAGCCCCTCCCTTCGGGACAGGGGCCCGTTAGCAATCAGCCCCAGCATTTT. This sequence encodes CASSQEPLPSGQGPVSNQPQHF.